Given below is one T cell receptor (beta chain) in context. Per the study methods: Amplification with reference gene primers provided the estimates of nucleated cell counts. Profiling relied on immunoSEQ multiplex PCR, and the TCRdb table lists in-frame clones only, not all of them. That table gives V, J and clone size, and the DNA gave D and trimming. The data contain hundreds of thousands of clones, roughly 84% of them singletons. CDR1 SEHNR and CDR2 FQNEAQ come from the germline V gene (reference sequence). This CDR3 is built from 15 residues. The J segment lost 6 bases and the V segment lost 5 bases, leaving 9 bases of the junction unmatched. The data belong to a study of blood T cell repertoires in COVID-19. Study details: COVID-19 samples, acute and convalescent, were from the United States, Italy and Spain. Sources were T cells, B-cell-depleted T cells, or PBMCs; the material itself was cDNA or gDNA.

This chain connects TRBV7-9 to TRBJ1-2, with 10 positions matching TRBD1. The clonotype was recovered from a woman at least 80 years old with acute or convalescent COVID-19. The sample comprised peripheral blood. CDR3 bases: TGTGCCAGCAGCCGACAGGGGGCAGGAAGCGATGGCTACACCTTC. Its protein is CASSRQGAGSDGYTF.